What follows are 3 T cell receptor beta chains derived from one specimen sequenced in a study of cytomegalovirus exposure and HLA in healthy donors. Vbeta (60) and Jbeta (13) primers were used in the PCR. Here immunoSEQ multiplex PCR was the method, and the copy in TCRdb shows in-frame clones only, minus some. The table shows approximately 290,000 clones, with over 70% occurring only once. Sample: PBMCs. These receptors were obtained from a girl under 10 years old in good health and CMV-seronegative.

The CDR3 nucleotides are TGTGCCAGCAGCGCCGGGGGGGGAACCTACGAGCAGTACTTC. This codes for CASSAGGGTYEQYF. The chain is built from TRBV7-9 and TRBJ2-7; 8 bases are a match to TRBD2. CDR1 is SEHNR and CDR2 is FQNEAQ in the germline V gene (reference sequence). With 5 bases clipped from V and 2 bases from J, the junction kept 5 bases outside the gene matches. The CDR3 is 14 residues long.

The genes are TRBV25-1 and TRBJ1-5; D not resolved. Between the trimmed V and J ends, which lost 3 bases and 6 bases, there was a span of 9 bases. The CDR3 extends over 13 amino acids. CDR1 and CDR2 (germline): MGHDK, SYGVNS. Here the CDR3 DNA reads TGTGCCAGCAGTGAGGAGGGTACTCAGCCCCAGCATTTT. This encodes CASSEEGTQPQHF.

V usage is TRBV7-8 and J usage is TRBJ2-1, with 13 bases fitting TRBD2. This CDR3 region has 17 residues. Unmatched junction bases numbered 13, after V lost 5 bases and J lost 9 bases. Germline assignment: CDR1 SGHVS and CDR2 FQNEAQ. CDR3 region: CASSPAGTSGIRGEQFF. Written as DNA, the CDR3 is TGTGCCAGCAGCCCAGCAGGGACTAGCGGGATCCGGGGTGAGCAGTTCTTC.